This T cell receptor beta chain comes out of a study of T cell clonotyping in hematopoietic cell transplantation (dated by TCRdb to about 2021). Background on the whole study: In the study, approximately 140 blood samples were gathered from roughly 40 consecutive transplant recipients and their related donors. Recruitment of patients ran from late 2015 to early 2017, and follow-up continued until late 2020 or until death. Results and caveats for the whole study, not just this receptor: A decrease in recipient TCR diversity was observed after transplant, and a progressive increase in pathologically expanded clonotypes was seen from day 30 to day 180. Broader TCR repertoire diversity after transplant was predicted by Inverse Simpson Index values from donors and from recipients before transplant. Sample size was limited, and cells were not sorted, so CD4 and CD8 repertoire contributions could not be separated. Just a small fraction of recipient repertoires overlapped with donor repertoires, and more than 95% appeared de novo at the given depth.

A note on this clone: Its binding antigen is unknown. Within one base of it there is no much larger clone, and no base qualities were kept.

From cysteine to phenylalanine, the CDR3 is 16 amino acids long. The read is trimmed to its CDR3 DNA, 48 bases read in frame from base 1. For this chain, trimming is 5 bases at the V end and 4 bases at the J end, and the number of junction bases without a gene match is 11. For CDR1 and CDR2, the germline V gene lists SGHAT and FQNNGV. The immunoSEQ assay, a bias-controlled multiplex PCR with V- and J-specific primers, was used to amplify TCR beta CDR3 regions from genomic DNA. In a second PCR step, the CDR3 amplicons were tagged with a proprietary barcode plus Illumina adapter sequences. An Illumina MiSeq instrument was used to sequence the CDR3 libraries. The study's own analysis went as follows. Export and quality control were performed with immunoSEQ Analyzer 3.0, and downstream analyses were performed with R Bioconductor and Immunarch. Only productive rearrangements in the normalized downsampled data set were used to calculate repertoire metrics. In the normalized cohort, clonotypes with more than 5 templates were defined as pathologically expanded. The Inverse Simpson Index served as the measure of repertoire diversity. To capture all clonotypes, CMV-specificity analyses were performed on the non-normalized data set. In its TCRdb copy, this immuneACCESS table keeps in-frame sequences only and misses some clones. Where compared with another copy, unresolved V genes explain less than half of these, and the others have no known cause. That table is the source of V, J and clone size, and D and trimming were worked out from the DNA. The sample table holds some 5,000 clones, of which around 94% were seen once. Jointly, the top ten make up roughly 6.7% of the sample.

The meaning of the sample's time point label: 180 days after allo-HCT. Blood from recipients was drawn roughly 28 days before transplant, then again at days 30, 100 and 180 after transplant. Nuclei Lysis Solution was used to extract genomic DNA from fresh or cryopreserved unfractionated peripheral blood mononuclear cells. The clonotype originates from a male patient over 55 who had an allogeneic stem cell transplant from a related donor, so the T cells may come from the graft donor. Some clones in this sample may be carry-over from other donors' samples. The chain was built from TRBV11-2 and TRBJ1-3, with 7 middle bases fitting TRBD1. The sequencing here drew on PBMCs, taken 180 days after allogeneic stem cell transplant. The CDR3 corresponds to CASSHRQGTFGNTIYF. Read as DNA, the sequence is TGTGCCAGCAGCCACCGACAGGGTACCTTCGGAAACACCATATATTTT.